This is a list of T cell receptor beta chains from one sample in a study of T cell responses to AZD1222 COVID-19 vaccine. This table comes from immunoSEQ multiplex PCR, and its TCRdb copy is limited to in-frame clones, with some not included. This sample yields about 140,000 clones, of which roughly nine tenths are seen a single time; roughly 3.1% belongs to the top ten. Source: peripheral blood, taken on day 0 of AZD1222 vaccination. These receptors were collected from an adult in good health. The CDR3 runs from the conserved cysteine through the conserved F or W. The order of the fields is clone size, V gene, J gene, D gene, CDR3 DNA, CDR3 protein. D genes are given only for firm matches. Clone size is given for some rows only: seen once, a few or many times, or a class if the clone is expanded.

abundance: -; v_gene: TRBV27; j_gene: TRBJ1-1; d_gene: -; CDR3nt: TGTGCCAGCAGTTTTTTTGGGGCAAACACTGAAGCTTTCTTT; CDR3aa: CASSFFGANTEAFF
abundance: -; v_gene: TRBV2; j_gene: TRBJ2-1; d_gene: TRBD2; CDR3nt: TGTGCCAGCAGTGAAGCGCAAGGACTAGGGAGGGAGCAGTTCTTC; CDR3aa: CASSEAQGLGREQFF
abundance: -; v_gene: TRBV4-3; j_gene: TRBJ2-3; d_gene: TRBD2; CDR3nt: TGCGCCAGCAGCCCTCCTAGCGGGAGGGCAGATACGCAGTATTTT; CDR3aa: CASSPPSGRADTQYF
abundance: once; v_gene: TRBV20-1; j_gene: TRBJ2-3; d_gene: TRBD1; CDR3nt: TGCAGTGCTAGTGCCCAAGGACAGGGGGGTAGGGATACGCAGTATTTT; CDR3aa: CSASAQGQGGRDTQYF
abundance: -; v_gene: TRBV18; j_gene: TRBJ2-3; d_gene: -; CDR3nt: TGTGCCAGCTCCGTGGCAGATACGCAGTATTTT; CDR3aa: CASSVADTQYF
abundance: -; v_gene: TRBV19; j_gene: TRBJ1-2; d_gene: TRBD1; CDR3nt: TGTGCCAGTACCCCGGGACAGAGTCGTTATGGCTACACCTTC; CDR3aa: CASTPGQSRYGYTF
abundance: -; v_gene: TRBV6-5; j_gene: TRBJ1-3; d_gene: -; CDR3nt: TGTGCCAGCTACAGTTTCTTAGAGTCTGGAAACACCATATATTTT; CDR3aa: CASYSFLESGNTIYF
abundance: -; v_gene: TRBV10-2; j_gene: TRBJ1-1; d_gene: -; CDR3nt: TGCGCCAGCAGTTTACAGGGCAACACTGAAGCTTTCTTT; CDR3aa: CASSLQGNTEAFF
abundance: -; v_gene: TRBV9; j_gene: TRBJ2-2; d_gene: -; CDR3nt: TGTGCCAGCAGCCCCCGTGGGGTGACTACCGGGGAGCTGTTTTTT; CDR3aa: CASSPRGVTTGELFF
abundance: -; v_gene: TRBV25-1; j_gene: TRBJ1-1; d_gene: TRBD1; CDR3nt: TGTGCCAGCAGTGACTTCAACAGGGGGGGGTACACTGAAGCTTTCTTT; CDR3aa: CASSDFNRGGYTEAFF
abundance: -; v_gene: TRBV7-9; j_gene: TRBJ1-2; d_gene: -; CDR3nt: TGTGCCAGCAGCTTACAAGGGTCTGATGGCTACACCTTC; CDR3aa: CASSLQGSDGYTF
abundance: -; v_gene: TRBV5-6; j_gene: TRBJ1-1; d_gene: -; CDR3nt: TGTGCCAGCACGGATGCCGGGGGCGCTAGTATAGCTTTCTTT; CDR3aa: CASTDAGGASIAFF
abundance: -; v_gene: TRBV29-1; j_gene: TRBJ1-1; d_gene: TRBD1; CDR3nt: TGCAGCGTAGACAGGGACACTGAAGCTTTCTTT; CDR3aa: CSVDRDTEAFF
abundance: -; v_gene: TRBV5-4; j_gene: TRBJ2-4; d_gene: -; CDR3nt: TGTGCCAGCAGCTCACAGTTGAACATTCAGTACTTC; CDR3aa: CASSSQLNIQYF
abundance: -; v_gene: TRBV5-1; j_gene: TRBJ2-2; d_gene: TRBD2; CDR3nt: TGCGCCAGCAGTGGACTAGGAGGGACCGGGGAGCTGTTTTTT; CDR3aa: CASSGLGGTGELFF
abundance: -; v_gene: TRBV2; j_gene: TRBJ1-1; d_gene: -; CDR3nt: TGTGCCAGTAAGGGGGACCGGGGTGCTGAAGCTTTCTTT; CDR3aa: CASKGDRGAEAFF
abundance: -; v_gene: TRBV6-5; j_gene: TRBJ1-3; d_gene: -; CDR3nt: TGTGCCAGCAGTTACTCGAAGGATGGAAACACCATATATTTT; CDR3aa: CASSYSKDGNTIYF
abundance: -; v_gene: TRBV29-1; j_gene: TRBJ2-7; d_gene: TRBD1; CDR3nt: TGCAGCGTTGAAGGTTCGGGGACAGGGTTCTACGAGCAGTACTTC; CDR3aa: CSVEGSGTGFYEQYF
abundance: -; v_gene: TRBV7-6; j_gene: TRBJ1-2; d_gene: -; CDR3nt: TGTGCCAGCAGCTTAGGGGAGGGGCGCTACACCTTC; CDR3aa: CASSLGEGRYTF
abundance: -; v_gene: TRBV4-1; j_gene: TRBJ1-2; d_gene: -; CDR3nt: TGCGCCAGCAGCCAGGAACCTACAGGGCACCGGGGGGCGTTC; CDR3aa: CASSQEPTGHRGAF
abundance: -; v_gene: TRBV7-6; j_gene: TRBJ2-7; d_gene: -; CDR3nt: TGTGCCAGCAGCCCTGCCAGCTACGAGCAGTACTTC; CDR3aa: CASSPASYEQYF
abundance: -; v_gene: TRBV24-1; j_gene: TRBJ2-3; d_gene: -; CDR3nt: TGTGCCACCAGTGAAAGGCCCTCCACAGATACGCAGTATTTT; CDR3aa: CATSERPSTDTQYF
abundance: -; v_gene: TRBV28; j_gene: TRBJ2-1; d_gene: -; CDR3nt: TGTGCCAGCATCGAAGCGGATAGGAGCTCCTACAATGAGCAGTTCTTC; CDR3aa: CASIEADRSSYNEQFF
abundance: once; v_gene: TRBV28; j_gene: TRBJ1-1; d_gene: TRBD1; CDR3nt: TGTGCCAGCAGCAGAGGACAGGGGAGGAACACTGAAGCTTTCTTT; CDR3aa: CASSRGQGRNTEAFF
abundance: -; v_gene: TRBV12-3/TRBV12-4; j_gene: TRBJ1-3; d_gene: -; CDR3nt: TGTGCCAGCAGTTTACGCAGGGGAAACACCATATATTTT; CDR3aa: CASSLRRGNTIYF
abundance: few; v_gene: TRBV6-2/TRBV6-3; j_gene: TRBJ1-1; d_gene: TRBD1; CDR3nt: TGTGCCAGCAGTGTAACAGGGGGACGGGCTGAAGCTTTCTTT; CDR3aa: CASSVTGGRAEAFF
abundance: -; v_gene: TRBV7-6; j_gene: TRBJ1-2; d_gene: -; CDR3nt: TGTGCCAGCAGCCCCGGGGACTATGGCTACACCTTC; CDR3aa: CASSPGDYGYTF
abundance: -; v_gene: TRBV28; j_gene: TRBJ1-1; d_gene: -; CDR3nt: TGTGCCAGCAGGCCCATGGGAGGGACGAACACTGAAGCTTTCTTT; CDR3aa: CASRPMGGTNTEAFF
abundance: once; v_gene: TRBV28; j_gene: TRBJ2-1; d_gene: TRBD2; CDR3nt: TGTGCCAGCAGTTCGAACAGCGGGAGGCCGCCCGATGAGCAGTTCTTC; CDR3aa: CASSSNSGRPPDEQFF
abundance: -; v_gene: TRBV14; j_gene: TRBJ2-5; d_gene: -; CDR3nt: TGTGCCAGCAGCCCCCGACTAGTTGGCGAGACCCAGTACTTC; CDR3aa: CASSPRLVGETQYF
abundance: medium-sized; v_gene: TRBV13; j_gene: TRBJ2-7; d_gene: TRBD1; CDR3nt: TGTGCCAGCAGCTTACCCAGGGGGCTCGAGCAGTACTTC; CDR3aa: CASSLPRGLEQYF
abundance: -; v_gene: TRBV7-2; j_gene: TRBJ1-2; d_gene: -; CDR3nt: TGTGCCAGCAGCTTAGATGTGGGACGGGATGGGAACTATGGCTACACCTTC; CDR3aa: CASSLDVGRDGNYGYTF
abundance: -; v_gene: TRBV11-2; j_gene: TRBJ2-7; d_gene: -; CDR3nt: TGTGCCAGCAGCTTAACCCGTTACGAGCAGTACTTC; CDR3aa: CASSLTRYEQYF
abundance: -; v_gene: TRBV19; j_gene: TRBJ1-1; d_gene: -; CDR3nt: TGTGCCAGTAGTATACGGCAGGGCGGATTGGTAACTGAAGCTTTCTTT; CDR3aa: CASSIRQGGLVTEAFF
abundance: once; v_gene: TRBV3-1/TRBV3-2; j_gene: TRBJ2-7; d_gene: -; CDR3nt: TGTGCCAGCAGCCAGGATAGCGGATACTCCTACGAGCAGTACTTC; CDR3aa: CASSQDSGYSYEQYF
abundance: -; v_gene: TRBV7-3; j_gene: TRBJ2-1; d_gene: TRBD2; CDR3nt: TGTGCCAGCAGCTTAACTGGGGGCGCGCTAGCGGGCAATGAGCAGTTCTTC; CDR3aa: CASSLTGGALAGNEQFF
abundance: few; v_gene: TRBV3-1/TRBV3-2; j_gene: TRBJ2-3; d_gene: TRBD2; CDR3nt: TGTGCCAGCAGCCAAGATCGAGCGGGAGGACGCACAGATACGCAGTATTTT; CDR3aa: CASSQDRAGGRTDTQYF
abundance: -; v_gene: TRBV27; j_gene: TRBJ2-7; d_gene: TRBD2; CDR3nt: TGTGCCAGCAATGAGGCGGGAGTAGTGGGGCGCGAGCAGTACTTC; CDR3aa: CASNEAGVVGREQYF
abundance: -; v_gene: TRBV30; j_gene: TRBJ1-2; d_gene: -; CDR3nt: TGTGCCCGGACGGATAACTATGGCTACACCTTC; CDR3aa: CARTDNYGYTF
abundance: -; v_gene: TRBV19; j_gene: TRBJ2-7; d_gene: -; CDR3nt: TGTGCCAGTAGTTGGACAGCGTACTCCTACGAGCAGTACTTC; CDR3aa: CASSWTAYSYEQYF
abundance: -; v_gene: TRBV4-2; j_gene: TRBJ2-2; d_gene: TRBD2; CDR3nt: TGTGCCAGCAGCCCCCACCCCCCCGGGACTAGCGGGCAGACCGGGGAGCTGTTTTTT; CDR3aa: CASSPHPPGTSGQTGELFF
abundance: -; v_gene: TRBV30; j_gene: TRBJ1-3; d_gene: -; CDR3nt: TGTGCCTGGAATCAGGGATCCCCAAGGTCAAGTGGAAACACCATATATTTT; CDR3aa: CAWNQGSPRSSGNTIYF
abundance: -; v_gene: TRBV30; j_gene: TRBJ1-4; d_gene: -; CDR3nt: TGTGCCTGGATAGATCCGGGACCCCTGCGAGAAAAACTGTTTTTT; CDR3aa: CAWIDPGPLREKLFF
abundance: -; v_gene: TRBV12-5; j_gene: TRBJ2-7; d_gene: TRBD2; CDR3nt: TGTGCTAGTGGTTTGGTCGGATTAGCGGGAATCCACCACGAGCAGTACTTC; CDR3aa: CASGLVGLAGIHHEQYF
abundance: -; v_gene: TRBV6-4; j_gene: TRBJ1-1; d_gene: -; CDR3nt: TGTGCCAGCAGTGACTCTGCAAACACTGAAGCTTTCTTT; CDR3aa: CASSDSANTEAFF
abundance: -; v_gene: TRBV5-6; j_gene: TRBJ2-7; d_gene: -; CDR3nt: TGTGCCAGCAGCAGGGGCCTCTACGAGCAGTACTTC; CDR3aa: CASSRGLYEQYF
abundance: -; v_gene: TRBV7-2; j_gene: TRBJ2-3; d_gene: -; CDR3nt: TGTGCCAGCAGCCCCAGGGGCTCCAACACAGATACGCAGTATTTT; CDR3aa: CASSPRGSNTDTQYF
abundance: -; v_gene: TRBV2; j_gene: TRBJ1-2; d_gene: TRBD1; CDR3nt: TGTGCCAGCAGTCGGGACAGCAACACGGGCTATGGCTACACCTTC; CDR3aa: CASSRDSNTGYGYTF
abundance: -; v_gene: TRBV27; j_gene: TRBJ1-2; d_gene: TRBD1; CDR3nt: TGTGCCAGCAGTTTCAGACAGGGGCGTGGATATGGCTACACCTTC; CDR3aa: CASSFRQGRGYGYTF
abundance: -; v_gene: TRBV5-1; j_gene: TRBJ2-7; d_gene: TRBD2; CDR3nt: TGCGCCAGCAGTTCTAGGACTAGCGTGGGCGAGCAGTACTTC; CDR3aa: CASSSRTSVGEQYF